These 21 T cell receptor beta chains share one sample of origin, sequenced in a study of PD-1 blockade in mismatch repair-deficient tumors. Using immunoSEQ multiplex PCR, the repertoire was profiled, and TCRdb retains in-frame clones only, with some absent. The profile shows around 100,000 clones, 82% of them singletons. The sequencing here drew on peripheral blood, taken roughly eight months after starting pembrolizumab. Every receptor here comes from an adult with mismatch repair-deficient cancer.

This chain joins TRBV6-8 and TRBJ1-4; perhaps TRBD1 as D (6 bases). Trimming left V 6 bases short and J 2 bases short, with 13 bases between. This CDR3 region has 15 residues. Germline CDR1 reads MNHGY; CDR2 reads SAAAGT. The CDR3 bases are TGTGCCAGCAGAGATACAGGGATCACTAATGAAAAACTGTTTTTT. Protein product: CASRDTGITNEKLFF.

The chain recombines TRBV7-8 with TRBJ2-3, with 7 bases fitting TRBD1. Germline V lookup: CDR1 SGHVS, CDR2 FQNEAQ. Unmatched junction bases numbered 16, after V lost 6 bases and J lost 1 base. There are 18 residues in the CDR3. Here the CDR3 DNA reads TGTGCCAGCAGTTTGACCATCCCACATACAGGGGGCACAGATACGCAGTATTTT. Its protein product is CASSLTIPHTGGTDTQYF.

The chain recombines TRBV5-1 with TRBJ1-1, with 8 positions matching TRBD1. CDR3 length: 13 residues. Germline CDR1 SGHRS, CDR2 YFSETQ. Trimming at V came to 3 bases and at J to 4 bases, leaving 2 bases not matched to a gene. The CDR3 region has the DNA TGCGCCAGCAGCTCAACAGGGGGCACTGAAGCTTTCTTT. Its translation is CASSSTGGTEAFF. Full variable domain (outside the CDR3, taken from reference TRBV5-1 and TRBJ1-1): KAGVTQTPRYLIKTRGQQVTLSCSPISGHRSVSWYQQTPGQGLQFLFEYFSETQRNKGNFPGRFSGRQFSNSRSEMNVSTLELGDSALYLCASSSTGGTEAFFGQGTRLTVV.

V and J are TRBV6-1 and TRBJ2-2, with TRBD1 matching over 8 bases. CDR1 is MNHNS and CDR2 is SASEGT in the germline V gene. CDR3 length: 15 residues. V shed 5 bases and J 1 base; nucleotides not matched to a gene: 3. The CDR3, as DNA: TGTGCCAGCAGTTCCGGGACAGGGAACACCGGGGAGCTGTTTTTT. Its protein is CASSSGTGNTGELFF.

The chain is built from TRBV18 and TRBJ1-1; TRBD1 is a possible D gene (6 bases). Trimming pared 6 bases from V and 8 bases from J, leaving 10 bases between. Germline V lookup: CDR1 KGHSH, CDR2 LQKENI. CDR3 length: 11 amino acids. The CDR3 loop is CASSLDREAFF. Written as DNA, the CDR3 is TGTGCCAGCTCCCTCGACAGGGAAGCTTTCTTT. The variable domain in full, with the rest retrieved from reference TRBV18 and TRBJ1-1, is NAGVMQNPRHLVRRRGQEARLRCSPMKGHSHVYWYRQLPEEGLKFMVYLQKENIIDESGMPKERFSAEFPKEGPSILRIQQVVRGDSAAYFCASSLDREAFFGQGTRLTVV.

This rearrangement joins TRBV11-2 to TRBJ1-4; D is unclear. Trimming shortened V by 1 base and J by 8 bases, and 14 bases separated the two germline ends. CDR1 is SGHAT, CDR2 FQNNGV, per germline. This CDR3 spans 15 amino acids. CDR3 region: CASSLVREQREKLFF. DNA of the CDR3: TGTGCCAGCAGCTTAGTGAGGGAGCAGCGGGAAAAACTGTTTTTT.

The genes are TRBV5-1 and TRBJ1-2; no clear D gene. From germline, CDR1 is SGHRS and CDR2 YFSETQ. V was clipped by 0 bases and J by 4 bases, with 13 bases between them. The CDR3 loop spans 15 amino acids. The CDR3: CASSLGSEGFYGYTF. CDR3 sequence (DNA): TGCGCCAGCAGCTTGGGGTCGGAGGGATTCTATGGCTACACCTTC.

The rearrangement uses TRBV27 and TRBJ2-2; 8 bases align to TRBD1. The V segment lost 6 bases and the J segment 2 bases; nucleotides outside the gene matches: 2. CDR3 length equals 14 residues. Germline lookup yields CDR1 MNHEY and CDR2 SMNVEV (reference sequence). This CDR3 reads CASRTGVNTGELFF. The CDR3 DNA is TGTGCCAGCAGGACAGGGGTAAACACCGGGGAGCTGTTTTTT.

This clone was counted only a few times. This sequence joins TRBV7-9 and TRBJ1-3, with D possibly TRBD1 on 5 matching bases. The germline V gene has CDR1 SEHNR and CDR2 FQNEAQ (reference sequence). This CDR3 is 14 amino acids long. With 5 bases removed from V and 2 bases from J, the gap between germline ends came to 10 bases. Here the CDR3 DNA reads TGTGCCAGCAGCCTGGGGACGGCTGGAAACACCATATATTTT. It specifies CASSLGTAGNTIYF.

V and J are TRBV27 and TRBJ1-5; D may be TRBD1 (5 bases). The CDR3 sequence is 13 residues long. From germline, CDR1 is MNHEY and CDR2 SMNVEV (reference sequence). Trimming took off 3 bases at V and 8 bases at J, with 11 bases between the two ends. The CDR3 DNA reads TGTGCCAGCAGTTTGGCAGCAGGGAAGCCCCAGCATTTT. Amino acids: CASSLAAGKPQHF.

The J gene is TRBJ1-4, the V gene TRBV30, with no clear D. The germline gives CDR1 GTSNPN, CDR2 SVGIG (reference sequence). V dropped 5 bases and J dropped 11 bases, with 12 bases sitting between them. The CDR3 has 11 amino acids. The CDR3 coding sequence is TGTGCCTGGTGGTGGGCGGGGAAACTGTTTTTT. Translating gives CAWWWAGKLFF.

The chain carries TRBV9 and TRBJ2-3, with 14 bases matching TRBD2. Germline-derived CDR1 and CDR2 are SGDLS and YYNGEE. CDR3 length equals 16 residues. V trimming: 2 bases; J trimming: 9 bases; junction bases outside the gene matches: 8. The CDR3 is CASSVGLAGVKETQYF. The CDR3 DNA reads TGTGCCAGCAGCGTGGGACTAGCGGGAGTGAAGGAGACGCAGTATTTT.

The chain recombines TRBV7-2 with TRBJ2-1; the D gene is possibly TRBD1 (6 bases). CDR3 length equals 14 residues. Germline V lookup: CDR1 SGHTA, CDR2 FQGNSA. V lost 4 bases, J lost 6 bases, and 13 bases lay in between. CDR3 region: CASSSRDTTNEQFF. CDR3 DNA sequence: TGTGCCAGCAGCTCCCGGGACACTACCAATGAGCAGTTCTTC.

The chain is built from TRBV30 and TRBJ2-2; D not resolved. V lost 3 bases and J lost 6, with 8 bases in between. This CDR3 has 12 amino acids. The V gene's germline CDR1 is GTSNPN and CDR2 SVGIG (reference sequence). The chain's CDR3 is CAWRQVAGELFF. The CDR3 DNA reads as TGTGCCTGGAGGCAGGTTGCCGGGGAGCTGTTTTTT.

This clone has a single count. The V gene is TRBV15, the J gene TRBJ2-3, with D perhaps matching TRBD2 (5 bases). V lost 3 bases and J lost 4, with 11 bases in between. The germline V gene encodes CDR1 LNHNV and CDR2 YYDKDF (reference sequence). The CDR3 has 14 amino acids. This CDR3 reads CATSRSTGADTQYF. In DNA, the CDR3 is TGTGCCACCAGCAGGTCGACCGGGGCAGATACGCAGTATTTT.

On this clone itself: A read error may account for a junction end that differs from germline. V usage is TRBV12-5 and J usage is TRBJ2-5; D is undetermined. Germline CDR1 reads LGHNT; CDR2 reads FRNRAP. This CDR3 has 11 residues. CDR3 DNA: TGTGCTAGTGCCAACCAGGAGACCCAGTACTTC. This sequence encodes CASANQETQYF.

This clone was seen a single time. This chain joins TRBV11-1 and TRBJ2-1; D remains ambiguous. V was trimmed by 1 base and J by 7 bases, leaving 8 bases between them. The CDR3 is made up of 13 amino acids. Germline V gene lookup returns CDR1 SGHAT and CDR2 FQDESV (reference sequence). CDR3 sequence: CASSLGLGNEQFF. The CDR3 DNA follows: TGTGCCAGCAGCTTAGGTCTGGGGAATGAGCAGTTCTTC.

This chain links TRBV30 with TRBJ1-1; 7 bases are shared with TRBD1. Germline V gives CDR1 GTSNPN, CDR2 SVGIG (reference sequence). This CDR3 contains 14 residues. V dropped 2 bases and J dropped 4; count of bases not matched to a gene: 7. Here the CDR3 DNA reads TGTGCCTGGAGTACTCATAGGGACAGCACTGAAGCTTTCTTT. It encodes CAWSTHRDSTEAFF.

The rearrangement links TRBV4-2 to TRBJ1-1; maybe TRBD1 (6 bases). Germline V gene sequence: CDR1 LGHNA, CDR2 YNFKEQ. The V gene lost 0 bases and the J gene lost 3 bases, with 14 bases spanning the gap. This CDR3 has 16 amino acids. Here the CDR3 reads CASSQEWRDMDTEAFF. The CDR3 DNA is TGTGCCAGCAGCCAAGAGTGGAGGGACATGGACACTGAAGCTTTCTTT.

The chain is built from TRBV4-1 and TRBJ1-2; tentatively, D is TRBD1 (5 bases). Germline V gene data show CDR1 as MGHRA and CDR2 as YSYEKL. Trimming left V 1 base short and J 8 bases short, with 14 bases between. The length of the CDR3 is 14 residues. The CDR3 protein is CASSQGVQVEGYTF. In DNA form, the CDR3 reads TGCGCCAGCAGCCAAGGCGTACAGGTCGAGGGCTACACCTTC.

The chain couples TRBV7-3 to TRBJ2-6; perhaps TRBD1 as D (6 bases). This CDR3 region has 16 residues. CDR1 and CDR2 from the germline V gene are SGHTA and FQGTGA. The V end lost 8 bases, the J end lost 0 bases, and 14 bases lay between the germline ends. The CDR3 sequence is CASGAQGPSGANVLTF. The CDR3 DNA is TGTGCCAGCGGCGCACAGGGTCCCTCTGGGGCCAACGTCCTGACTTTC.